This entry lists 32 T cell receptor beta chains sequenced from one sample in a study of CD8 T cells in ankylosing spondylitis. In TCRdb, the 5' RACE reads were re-called with MiXCR into one record per CDR3 protein. This table holds roughly 150,000 distinct CDR3 sequences, 25% to 35% found once. Sequencing was performed on synovial fluid, either unsorted or a sorted T cell fraction (not recorded which). Receptors were obtained from a male donor with ankylosing spondylitis.

The genes are TRBV29-1 and TRBJ1-1, with a possible D match to TRBD1 (5 bases). CDR1 and CDR2 from the germline V gene are SQVTM and ANQGSEA. V was cut by 4 bases and J by 2 bases, with 17 bases left in between. The CDR3 is 15 residues long. CDR3: CSVGKWDLGNTEAFF. CDR3 in DNA: TGCAGCGTTGGGAAGTGGGACTTGGGCAACACTGAAGCTTTCTTT.

This sequence joins TRBV29-1 and TRBJ2-5; 9 bases are a match to TRBD1. The length of the CDR3 is 10 residues. V was pared by 4 bases and J by 10 bases, with 1 base of the junction left unmatched. Germline assignment: CDR1 SQVTM and CDR2 ANQGSEA. CDR3 nucleotide sequence: TGCAGCGTTGGGGACAGGGACCAGTACTTC. Protein: CSVGDRDQYF.

The V call is TRBV28, the J call TRBJ2-1; 8 positions match TRBD2. The CDR3 totals 15 residues. Germline lookup yields CDR1 MDHEN and CDR2 SYDVKM. The trim removed 5 bases at V and 5 bases at J, leaving 8 bases unmatched. For the CDR3, the DNA is TGTGCCAGCAGTGACTTGACTAGCGATGACAATGAGCAGTTCTTC. Translated, it gives CASSDLTSDDNEQFF. The full variable domain, its missing parts supplied by reference TRBV28 and TRBJ2-1, is DVKVTQSSRYLVKRTGEKVFLECVQDMDHENMFWYRQDPGLGLRLIYFSYDVKMKEKGDIPEGYSVSREKKERFSLILESASTNQTSMYLCASSDLTSDDNEQFFGPGTRLTVL.

Ten or more counts support this clonotype. The V and J genes are TRBV20-1 and TRBJ2-2; 9 nucleotides align to TRBD2. This CDR3 contains 14 residues. Germline V lookup: CDR1 DFQATT, CDR2 SNEGSKA (reference sequence). Losses at the gene ends were 3 bases for V and 7 bases for J; bases not matched to a gene: 6. The CDR3 nucleotides read TGCAGTGCTAGCGTTAGCGGGGGCGTCGGGGAGCTGTTTTTT. It codes for CSASVSGGVGELFF.

This chain links TRBV7-2 with TRBJ2-5; D might be TRBD2 (5 bases). V was cut by 5 bases and J by 2 bases, with 9 bases left in between. The CDR3 runs to 13 residues. Germline V gives CDR1 SGHTA, CDR2 FQGNSA. For the CDR3, the DNA is TGTGCCAGCAGCCGGTCGGGGCAAGAGACCCAGTACTTC. As protein: CASSRSGQETQYF.

The chain carries TRBV7-6 and TRBJ1-1, with a tentative D call TRBD1 (5 bases). CDR3 length equals 15 residues. From germline, CDR1 is SGHVS and CDR2 FNYEAQ. V was trimmed by 1 base and J by 3 bases, leaving 12 bases between them. CDR3 loop: CASSLDDSPYTEAFF. The CDR3 nucleotides are TGTGCCAGCAGCTTAGATGACAGCCCTTACACTGAAGCTTTCTTT. Filled out from reference TRBV7-6 and TRBJ1-1, the complete variable domain reads GAGVSQSPRYKVTKRGQDVALRCDPISGHVSLYWYRQALGQGPEFLTYFNYEAQQDKSGLPNDRFSAERPEGSISTLTIQRTEQRDSAMYRCASSLDDSPYTEAFFGQGTRLTVV.

This clonotype has ten or more counts. V and J are TRBV10-3 and TRBJ2-1, with 10 bases that match TRBD2. From germline, CDR1 is ENHRY and CDR2 SYGVKD. V dropped 0 bases and J dropped 6; count of bases not matched to a gene: 8. This CDR3 is 17 amino acids long. The chain's CDR3 is CAISESKVAGGPNEQFF. CDR3 DNA sequence: TGTGCCATCAGTGAGTCGAAGGTAGCGGGGGGCCCCAATGAGCAGTTCTTC.

A few counts support this clonotype. The chain is built from TRBV5-6 and TRBJ1-1, with D unresolved. V was cut by 1 base and J by 5 bases, with 9 bases left in between. Germline CDR1 reads SGHDT; CDR2 reads YYEEEE. The CDR3 loop spans 13 amino acids. CDR3 region: CASSLLRGTEAFF. CDR3 nucleotides: TGTGCCAGCAGCTTGTTAAGAGGGACTGAAGCTTTCTTT. The complete variable domain, with remaining parts taken from reference TRBV5-6 and TRBJ1-1, reads DAGVTQSPTHLIKTRGQQVTLRCSPKSGHDTVSWYQQALGQGPQFIFQYYEEEERQRGNFPDRFSGHQFPNYSSELNVNALLLGDSALYLCASSLLRGTEAFFGQGTRLTVV.

This clonotype has more than one count but fewer than ten. The chain links TRBV5-1 to TRBJ1-1; D remains ambiguous. Germline V lookup: CDR1 SGHRS, CDR2 YFSETQ. This CDR3 contains 14 residues. Trimming stripped 0 bases from V and 4 bases from J, with 10 bases between. CDR3 residues: CASSLDATGTEAFF. The DNA for the CDR3 is TGCGCCAGCAGCTTGGACGCGACCGGCACTGAAGCTTTCTTT.

This clonotype was seen many times. CDR3 sequence (DNA): TGTGCCACCAGCTTCGGGGAGCAGGGGCAGTATGGCTACACCTTC. Residues: CATSFGEQGQYGYTF. The V gene is TRBV15, the J gene TRBJ1-2; a weak D match, TRBD1 (6 bases). V was shortened by 5 bases and J by 5 bases, with 18 bases between the two germline ends. Germline V gene lookup returns CDR1 LNHNV and CDR2 YYDKDF (reference sequence). The CDR3 spans 15 residues.

There are many counts of this clonotype. The chain uses TRBV12-3 or TRBV12-4 and TRBJ1-2; D ambiguous. CDR3 length equals 12 residues. The V end was cut by 6 bases, the J end by 3 bases, with 8 bases between. The CDR3 nucleotides are TGTGCCAGCAGCCGGTCTTACTATGGCTACACCTTC. This translates into CASSRSYYGYTF.

The chain links TRBV5-6 to TRBJ1-3; a possible D gene is TRBD1 (6 bases). The CDR3 runs to 17 residues. V was shortened by 0 bases and J by 4 bases, with 17 bases between the two germline ends. Germline CDR1 and CDR2: SGHDT and YYEEEE. CDR3 region: CASSLVGGESRGNTIYF. CDR3 nucleotides: TGTGCCAGCAGCTTGGTTGGGGGCGAGTCGAGGGGAAACACCATATATTTT.

This clonotype has a count of ten or more. The CDR3 loop reads CASSAQSGTENEQFF. The CDR3 DNA reads TGCGCCAGCAGCGCGCAAAGTGGGACGGAAAATGAGCAGTTCTTC. The chain joins TRBV5-1 to TRBJ2-1; D is possibly TRBD1 or TRBD2 (5 bases each). This CDR3 has 15 residues. V dropped 4 bases and J dropped 7 bases, with 18 bases sitting between them. Germline CDR1 reads SGHRS; CDR2 reads YFSETQ.

This clonotype was seen ten or more times. V gene TRBV28 combines with J gene TRBJ2-7, with TRBD2 identical over 7 bases. There are 16 residues in the CDR3. Germline values: CDR1 MDHEN, CDR2 SYDVKM. The V segment lost 6 bases and the J segment 0 bases; nucleotides outside the gene matches: 11. The CDR3 region is CASSQTPWGGSYEQYF. The CDR3 coding sequence is TGTGCCAGCAGCCAAACCCCTTGGGGGGGCTCCTACGAGCAGTACTTC.

The chain has TRBV19 and TRBJ1-4; D ambiguous. Germline CDR1 is LNHDA and CDR2 is SQIVND (reference sequence). Trimming left V 0 bases short and J 3 bases short, with 8 bases between. CDR3 length: 15 residues. The CDR3 sequence: CASSIESRANEKLFF. The CDR3 coding sequence is TGTGCCAGTAGTATAGAAAGCCGGGCTAATGAAAAACTGTTTTTT. Complete variable domain (other parts from reference TRBV19 and TRBJ1-4): DGGITQSPKYLFRKEGQNVTLSCEQNLNHDAMYWYRQDPGQGLRLIYYSQIVNDFQKGDIAEGYSVSREKKESFPLTVTSAQKNPTAFYLCASSIESRANEKLFFGSGTQLSVL.

The J gene is TRBJ2-2, the V gene TRBV5-1; TRBD2 aligns across 12 bases. Germline-derived CDR1 and CDR2 are SGHRS and YFSETQ. V lost 4 bases, J lost 4 bases, and 8 bases stayed unmatched. The length of the CDR3 is 17 residues. CDR3 DNA sequence: TGCGCCAGCAGCGCCCGCCTAGCGGGAGGGGGCACCGGGGAGCTGTTTTTT. This gives the protein CASSARLAGGGTGELFF.

V usage is TRBV3-1 and J usage is TRBJ1-2, with 7 bases lining up with TRBD1. Unmatched junction bases numbered 5, after V lost 3 bases and J lost 4 bases. Germline V lookup: CDR1 LGHDT, CDR2 YNNKEL (reference sequence). The CDR3 is made up of 14 amino acids. CDR3 sequence (DNA): TGTGCCAGCAGCCAGGGTACAGGGGTCTATGGCTACACCTTC. The encoded protein is CASSQGTGVYGYTF.

In this sample, this clonotype turned up a few times. This could be a read error, since a much larger clone is one nucleotide away. The chain links TRBV7-9 to TRBJ2-2; no definite D call. Germline V gene sequence: CDR1 SEHNR, CDR2 FQNEAQ (reference sequence). The length of the CDR3 is 13 residues. The CDR3 protein is CANSFGYPGELFF. In DNA, the CDR3 is TGTGCCAACAGCTTCGGGTACCCCGGGGAGCTGTTTTTT.

J is TRBJ2-7 and V is TRBV5-1; D uncertain. Germline CDR1 SGHRS, CDR2 YFSETQ. V was trimmed by 8 bases and J by 0 bases, leaving 12 bases between them. CDR3 length equals 13 residues. This CDR3 is CASKDGNSYEQYF. The CDR3 DNA follows: TGCGCCAGTAAGGACGGAAACTCCTACGAGCAGTACTTC.

Worth noting for this clonotype: One end of the junction does not line up with germline, which may come from a read error. The chain employs TRBV7-7 and TRBJ2-5; tentatively, D is TRBD1 (5 bases). Germline lookup yields CDR1 SSHAT and CDR2 FNYEAQ (reference sequence). The CDR3 covers 14 residues. The CDR3 sequence is CASTPTDFWKTQYF. The CDR3 DNA is TGTGCTAGCACCCCGACAGATTTTTGGAAGACCCAGTACTTC.

The rearrangement joins TRBV5-4 to TRBJ2-7; D may match TRBD1 or TRBD2 (6 bases each). The CDR3 spans 14 residues. Trimming pared 2 bases from V and 5 bases from J, leaving 14 bases between. Germline-derived CDR1 and CDR2 are SGHNT and YYREEE (reference sequence). The CDR3 coding sequence is TGTGCCAGCAGCTTTGGGGGGCAGGGGAACGAGCAGTACTTC. Protein: CASSFGGQGNEQYF.

The chain carries TRBV12-3 or TRBV12-4 and TRBJ2-7; unclear D gene. The CDR3 runs 12 residues. Trimming removed 5 bases from V and 2 bases from J, with 7 bases in between. CDR3 sequence reads: CASSKLPYEQYF. The DNA for the CDR3 is TGTGCCAGCAGTAAACTGCCCTACGAGCAGTACTTC.

In this sample, this clonotype turned up a few times. The chain has TRBV7-2 and TRBJ2-7; 8 bases map to TRBD1. CDR3 length equals 15 residues. CDR1 is SGHTA and CDR2 is FQGNSA in the germline V gene. V was pared by 4 bases and J by 3 bases, with 8 bases of the junction left unmatched. CDR3 region: CASSSWTGMGYEQYF. DNA for the CDR3: TGTGCCAGCAGCTCCTGGACAGGGATGGGCTACGAGCAGTACTTC.

This clonotype has at least ten counts. V gene TRBV5-1 combines with J gene TRBJ1-4, with D possibly TRBD1 on 5 matching bases. The germline V gene has CDR1 SGHRS and CDR2 YFSETQ. The CDR3 contains 14 residues. Trimming took off 4 bases at V and 8 bases at J, with 15 bases between the two ends. The CDR3 DNA follows: TGCGCCAGCAGCCCCACCGGGGGGGAAGAAAAACTGTTTTTT. It is translated as CASSPTGGEEKLFF. Full variable domain (outside the CDR3, taken from reference TRBV5-1 and TRBJ1-4): KAGVTQTPRYLIKTRGQQVTLSCSPISGHRSVSWYQQTPGQGLQFLFEYFSETQRNKGNFPGRFSGRQFSNSRSEMNVSTLELGDSALYLCASSPTGGEEKLFFGSGTQLSVL.

V and J are TRBV5-1 and TRBJ2-7, with D possibly being TRBD2 (6 bases). Germline CDR1 reads SGHRS; CDR2 reads YFSETQ. The CDR3 sequence is 14 residues long. V was trimmed by 4 bases and J by 1 base, leaving 12 bases between them. The DNA of the CDR3 is TGCGCCAGCAGCCCGGCTAGCGAATCCTACGAGCAGTACTTC. Its translation: CASSPASESYEQYF.

In its sample, this clonotype was seen a few times. V gene TRBV6-1 combines with J gene TRBJ1-1; 8 bases line up with TRBD1. V dropped 6 bases and J dropped 5; count of bases not matched to a gene: 11. Per germline, CDR1 MNHNS and CDR2 SASEGT. The CDR3 covers 15 residues. CDR3 residues: CASRPRGQGGTEAFF. CDR3 bases: TGTGCCAGCAGACCCCGTGGACAGGGAGGAACTGAAGCTTTCTTT.

This clonotype appeared many times. The chain couples TRBV12-3 or TRBV12-4 to TRBJ1-3, with 8 bases matching TRBD1. The ends lost 6 bases at V and 1 base at J; junction bases unmatched: 5. The CDR3 has 15 residues. The CDR3 reads CASSRTGISGNTIYF. CDR3 DNA: TGTGCCAGCAGCCGGACAGGGATTTCTGGAAACACCATATATTTT.

This clonotype was detected a few times. The genes are TRBV29-1 and TRBJ1-1; 7 nucleotides agree with TRBD1. This CDR3 is 13 amino acids long. V dropped 7 bases and J dropped 0; count of bases not matched to a gene: 5. Germline loops: CDR1 SQVTM, CDR2 ANQGSEA. The chain's CDR3 is CSAPDRVNTEAFF. The CDR3 nucleotides are TGCAGCGCTCCAGACAGGGTGAACACTGAAGCTTTCTTT.

The table lists this clonotype with many counts. The CDR3 here is CASSFRRDGSQPQHF. Written as DNA, the CDR3 is TGTGCCAGCAGTTTCCGCAGGGATGGAAGTCAGCCCCAGCATTTT. The rearrangement joins TRBV12-3 or TRBV12-4 to TRBJ1-5, with a tentative D call TRBD1 (5 bases). The CDR3 covers 15 residues. Trimming stripped 3 bases from V and 6 bases from J, with 15 bases between.

This clonotype has just a few counts. The chain combines TRBV12-3 or TRBV12-4 with TRBJ2-7; TRBD1 matches 11 bases. With V trimmed by 8 bases and J by 5 bases, 2 bases remained unmatched. This CDR3 has 12 amino acids. The chain's CDR3 is CASGTGGHEQYF. DNA of the CDR3: TGTGCCAGCGGGACAGGGGGGCACGAGCAGTACTTC.

This clonotype was detected only a few times. The chain couples TRBV15 to TRBJ1-1; TRBD1 is a possible D gene (6 bases). The CDR3 loop spans 15 amino acids. Looked up from germline, CDR1 is LNHNV and CDR2 is YYDKDF (reference sequence). Trimming pared 0 bases from V and 3 bases from J, leaving 11 bases between. For the CDR3, the DNA is TGTGCCACCAGCAGAGATGGGGGGGCGGACACTGAAGCTTTCTTT. Protein: CATSRDGGADTEAFF.

This clonotype was observed many times. This chain uses TRBV6-2 or TRBV6-3 with TRBJ1-5, with D unresolved. CDR1 MNHEY and CDR2 SVGEGT come from the germline V gene. Trimming removed 1 base at V and 0 bases at J, with 10 bases between. This CDR3 contains 16 residues. For the CDR3, the DNA is TGTGCCAGCAGTTACTTTGACTATTATAGCAATCAGCCCCAGCATTTT. It encodes CASSYFDYYSNQPQHF.